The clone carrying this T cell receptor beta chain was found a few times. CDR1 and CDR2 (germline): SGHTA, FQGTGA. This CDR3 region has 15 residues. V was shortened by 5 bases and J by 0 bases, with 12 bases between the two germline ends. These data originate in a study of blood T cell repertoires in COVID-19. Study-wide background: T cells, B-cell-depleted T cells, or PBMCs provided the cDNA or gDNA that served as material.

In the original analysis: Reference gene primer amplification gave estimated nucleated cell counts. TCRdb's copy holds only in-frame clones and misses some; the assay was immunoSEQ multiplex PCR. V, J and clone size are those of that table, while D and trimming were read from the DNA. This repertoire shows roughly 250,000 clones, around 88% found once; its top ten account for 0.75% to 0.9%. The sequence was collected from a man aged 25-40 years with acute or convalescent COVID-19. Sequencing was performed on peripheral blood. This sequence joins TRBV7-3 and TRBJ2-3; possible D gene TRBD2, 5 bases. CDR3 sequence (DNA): TGTGCCAGCAGCCCTGAGGGAATTAGCACAGATACGCAGTATTTT. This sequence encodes CASSPEGISTDTQYF.